This entry describes one T cell receptor beta chain. The source of the sample is a study of cytomegalovirus exposure and HLA in healthy donors. Primers for the PCR totalled 60 Vbeta and 13 Jbeta. Profiling relied on immunoSEQ multiplex PCR, and the TCRdb table lists in-frame clones only, not all of them. Here the sample spans about 190,000 clones, just under 75% being singletons. Trimming shortened V by 3 bases and J by 1 base, and 25 bases separated the two germline ends. Germline V gives CDR1 WSHSY, CDR2 SAAADI. This CDR3 spans 20 amino acids. The sample taken for sequencing was PBMCs. The source of this sequence is a man aged 25-45 years in good health and CMV-seropositive. The chain has TRBV10-2 and TRBJ2-4, with a possible D match to TRBD2 (5 bases). DNA of the CDR3: TGCGCCAGCAGTGAAAGGAGGTTTGGCGGTCGAGGGAAGGCCAAAAACATTCAGTACTTC. It is translated as CASSERRFGGRGKAKNIQYF.